These T cell receptor beta chains were read from a single sample in a study of PD-1 blockade in classical Hodgkin lymphoma. Libraries were prepared by immunoSEQ multiplex PCR; TCRdb keeps only in-frame clonotypes and omits some of them. The sample comprises some 93,000 clones, under 85% of which are singletons, and about 18% rests with the top ten. The material was peripheral blood mononuclear cells (PBMCs), obtained before the fourth cycle of nivolumab. These receptors all stem from a human donor with classical Hodgkin lymphoma. CDR3s include the opening cysteine and the closing phenylalanine or tryptophan. D genes are given only for firm matches. Size is omitted from some rows. Given values are once, few, many or a class for expanded clones.

d_call j_call clone_size v_call cdr3_nt cdr3_aa
- TRBJ2-5 - TRBV5-1 TGCGCCAGCAGTGGTCCGACCGCCGGTGAGACCCAGTACTTC CASSGPTAGETQYF
TRBD1 TRBJ2-2 - TRBV19 TGTGCCAGTAGTACCCGGACAGGGCGGAACACCGGGGAGCTGTTTTTT CASSTRTGRNTGELFF
- TRBJ1-2 - TRBV4-1 TGCGCCAGCAGCCAAGAGGGGGGCCTCACCTTC CASSQEGGLTF
- TRBJ2-1 - TRBV11-2 TGTGCCAGCAGCTCACAGGGTTTAGGGTCCTACAATGAGCAGTTCTTC CASSSQGLGSYNEQFF
TRBD1 TRBJ2-7 - TRBV6-5 TGTGCCAGCAGGAGACAGGGCGGTTCGTACGAGCAGTACTTC CASRRQGGSYEQYF
- TRBJ2-7 few TRBV6-5 TGTGCCAGCAGCCAACAGGGCTACGAGCAGTACTTC CASSQQGYEQYF
- TRBJ1-2 - TRBV19 TGTGCCAGTAGTATAGATCTGATGGGGGCGCGTGGCTACACCTTC CASSIDLMGARGYTF
TRBD1 TRBJ2-2 - TRBV19 TGTGCCAGTAGTCCGACCGGGACAGGGGGAAGGGGGGAGCTGTTTTTT CASSPTGTGGRGELFF
- TRBJ1-5 - TRBV7-8 TGTGCCAGCAGCTTAAAGGGCAGCAATCAGCCCCAGCATTTT CASSLKGSNQPQHF
- TRBJ2-2 - TRBV9 TGTGCCAGCCGGTCAGGGTACGGGGAGCTGTTTTTT CASRSGYGELFF